The 26 T cell receptor beta chains in this list originate from one sample, sequenced in a study of monozygotic twins with inflammatory bowel disease (dated by TCRdb to between 2019 and 2020). Receptor libraries were prepared by 5' RACE. TCRdb lists the instrument as Illumina HiSeq 2500. TCRdb reanalyzed the reads, keeping one entry per CDR3 protein sequence and omitting DNA. The record for this sample contains 45,000 or so distinct CDR3 sequences. Roughly 4.8% of the sample is in the top ten clones. Sequenced input: blood. These receptors all come from a human donor with ulcerative colitis or Crohn's disease, or a healthy co-twin of an affected twin (not recorded which).

J is TRBJ1-1 and V is TRBV7-8. The CDR3 contains 14 residues. Germline V gene sequence: CDR1 SGHVS, CDR2 FQNEAQ. This CDR3 reads CASSLTGGGTEAFF.

V usage is TRBV29-1 and J usage is TRBJ2-2; TCRdb's D gene call, TRBD2, goes unchecked for lack of DNA. The CDR3 is 14 amino acids. Germline loops: CDR1 SQVTM, CDR2 ANQGSEA. CDR3 loop: CSVVALAYTGELFF.

The chain has TRBV5-1 and TRBJ1-3. Germline V gene data show CDR1 as SGHRS and CDR2 as YFSETQ. The CDR3 contains 14 residues. The CDR3 sequence is CASSQGGSGNTIYF.

This CDR3 is CASSPGQGSNQPQHF. This chain connects TRBV5-1 to TRBJ1-5; TCRdb proposes TRBD1, but this gene call is untestable without DNA. CDR3 size: 15 residues. Per germline, CDR1 SGHRS and CDR2 YFSETQ.

This clonotype is labeled medium-sized based on frequency. The rearrangement joins TRBV20-1 to TRBJ2-7; TCRdb selects TRBD1, and the lack of DNA leaves this call unchecked. The CDR3 spans 15 residues. The V gene's germline CDR1 is DFQATT and CDR2 SNEGSKA (reference sequence). CDR3 loop: CSARDRQGVTYEQYF.

This chain links TRBV6-5 with TRBJ2-5; TCRdb names TRBD2, which stays unverified in the absence of DNA. CDR1 and CDR2 (germline): MNHEY, SVGAGI. CDR3 length: 11 amino acids. The CDR3 protein is CASRERETQYF.

The V gene is TRBV5-4, the J gene TRBJ2-7. This CDR3 has 13 residues. Germline V CDR1 and CDR2: SGHNT, YYREEE (reference sequence). The chain's CDR3 is CASSLAGVYSEYF.

The chain combines TRBV28 with TRBJ1-2; TCRdb designates TRBD1, a call that cannot be tested without DNA. The germline gives CDR1 MDHEN, CDR2 SYDVKM. This CDR3 region has 14 residues. CDR3 region: CASSPRSDDYGYTF.

V gene TRBV5-1 combines with J gene TRBJ1-1; without DNA, the TCRdb call of TRBD1 cannot be checked. Germline loops: CDR1 SGHRS, CDR2 YFSETQ. CDR3 length: 14 amino acids. The CDR3 reads CASSSGTAHTEAFF.

The chain uses TRBV5-1 and TRBJ2-1. CDR1 SGHRS and CDR2 YFSETQ come from the germline V gene. This CDR3 has 15 residues. CDR3 sequence reads: CASSIGQGSYNEQFF.

V gene TRBV13 combines with J gene TRBJ1-2; no DNA is available, so the TRBD1 call from TCRdb remains unchecked. CDR1 is PRHDT, CDR2 FYEKMQ, per germline (reference sequence). This CDR3 spans 15 amino acids. CDR3 residues: CASSPGAVPNYGYTF. The whole variable domain, filled in from reference TRBV13 and TRBJ1-2, reads AAGVIQSPRHLIKEKRETATLKCYPIPRHDTVYWYQQGPGQDPQFLISFYEKMQSDKGSIPDRFSAQQFSDYHSELNMSSLELGDSALYFCASSPGAVPNYGYTFGSGTRLTVV.

This chain joins TRBV7-2 and TRBJ2-7. CDR1 and CDR2 (germline): SGHTA, FQGNSA. The length of the CDR3 is 17 residues. CDR3 residues: CASSLGGGGPSSYEQYF.

The chain uses TRBV4-1 and TRBJ2-7. The V gene's germline CDR1 is MGHRA and CDR2 YSYEKL. The CDR3 is made up of 13 amino acids. CDR3 residues: CASSQDLWGEQYF.

The chain has TRBV7-9 and TRBJ1-1; checking the TCRdb D call of TRBD1 is not possible without DNA. Germline CDR1 SEHNR, CDR2 FQNEAQ (reference sequence). The CDR3 length is 16 residues. The CDR3 loop is CASRQPKGTGDTEAFF. Full variable domain (rest looked up from reference TRBV7-9 and TRBJ1-1): DTGVSQNPRHKITKRGQNVTFRCDPISEHNRLYWYRQTLGQGPEFLTYFQNEAQLEKSRLLSDRFSAERPKGSFSTLEIQRTEQGDSAMYLCASRQPKGTGDTEAFFGQGTRLTVV.

The chain uses TRBV10-3 and TRBJ2-1. Germline V gene sequence: CDR1 ENHRY, CDR2 SYGVKD. The CDR3 contains 14 residues. The CDR3 is CAIRGEALYNEQFF.

CDR3 sequence reads: CASGLAGNGEKLFF. The chain is built from TRBV28 and TRBJ1-4. The germline V gene has CDR1 MDHEN and CDR2 SYDVKM. The CDR3 sequence is 14 residues long.

The V and J genes are TRBV5-8 and TRBJ1-2. Germline V gene sequence: CDR1 SGHTS, CDR2 YDEGEE. The CDR3 loop spans 15 amino acids. CDR3 amino acids: CASSLGFSGTYGYTF. Based on the CDR3 plus reference TRBV5-8 and TRBJ1-2, the full variable domain is EAGVTQSPTHLIKTRGQQATLRCSPISGHTSVYWYQQALGLGLQFLLWYDEGEERNRGNFPPRFSGRQFPNYSSELNVNALELEDSALYLCASSLGFSGTYGYTFGSGTRLTVV.

The chain is built from TRBV7-8 and TRBJ2-1. The germline V gene encodes CDR1 SGHVS and CDR2 FQNEAQ. The CDR3 consists of 16 residues. CDR3 in amino acids: CASSLVGGGSYNEQFF. Based on the CDR3 plus reference TRBV7-8 and TRBJ2-1, the full variable domain is GAGVSQSPRYKVAKRGQDVALRCDPISGHVSLFWYQQALGQGPEFLTYFQNEAQLDKSGLPSDRFFAERPEGSVSTLKIQRTQQEDSAVYLCASSLVGGGSYNEQFFGPGTRLTVL.

This chain joins TRBV18 and TRBJ2-1. The CDR3 is 13 residues long. CDR1 is KGHSH and CDR2 is LQKENI in the germline V gene. The CDR3 is CASSPVLGYEQFF.

The rearrangement uses TRBV29-1 and TRBJ1-2; TCRdb lists TRBD1, though no DNA is available to test this call. Germline assignment: CDR1 SQVTM and CDR2 ANQGSEA. The CDR3 is 12 residues long. CDR3 residues: CSVPGQGGGYTF.

V is TRBV10-3 and J is TRBJ1-1; lacking DNA, the TRBD1 call made by TCRdb goes unchecked. The CDR3 totals 15 residues. Germline V gene data show CDR1 as ENHRY and CDR2 as SYGVKD. This CDR3 is CAIRADRSIGTEAFF.

This sequence joins TRBV28 and TRBJ2-7; TCRdb reports TRBD1, a call that lacks DNA to check it against. Germline CDR1 reads MDHEN; CDR2 reads SYDVKM. CDR3 length: 14 amino acids. Here the CDR3 reads CASGTGTPSYEQYF.

The chain is built from TRBV20-1 and TRBJ2-2; TCRdb's D gene call, TRBD1, goes unchecked for lack of DNA. This CDR3 has 12 amino acids. Germline V CDR1 and CDR2: DFQATT, SNEGSKA (reference sequence). The chain's CDR3 is CSAETGTGELFF.

V gene TRBV6-1 combines with J gene TRBJ2-1; TCRdb gives TRBD1 as the D gene, but with no DNA this cannot be confirmed. This CDR3 contains 14 residues. The germline CDR1 and CDR2 sequences are MNHNS and SASEGT. CDR3 in amino acids: CASRLTGWNNEQFF.

The chain employs TRBV12-3 or TRBV12-4 and TRBJ1-4. The CDR3 spans 14 residues. The CDR3 sequence is CASTQRAESEKLFF.

The J gene is TRBJ1-1, the V gene TRBV12-1; TCRdb designates TRBD1, a call that cannot be tested without DNA. TRBV12-1 is listed as a pseudogene. The CDR3 extends over 15 amino acids. The CDR3 here is CASSSGGEHDTEAFF.